This record looks at one T cell receptor (beta chain) sequence and its context. These data come from a study of T cell responses to AZD1222 COVID-19 vaccine. The CDR3 covers 15 residues. The germline V gene has CDR1 LGHDT and CDR2 YNNKEL (reference sequence). V lost 0 bases and J lost 2, with 8 bases in between. Here immunoSEQ multiplex PCR was the method, and the copy in TCRdb shows in-frame clones only, minus some. Counted here are 130,000 or so clones, roughly 88% occurring once; the ten biggest clones make up more than 1%. V usage is TRBV3-1 (or the pseudogene TRBV3-2) and J usage is TRBJ2-4; D unclear. Sequences were derived from peripheral blood, sampled 28 days after the second AZD1222 dose. This receptor was identified in an adult who received the AZD1222 COVID-19 vaccine. For the CDR3, the DNA is TGTGCCAGCAGCCAAGAATGGGGTACCAAAAACATTCAGTACTTC. Translation gives CASSQEWGTKNIQYF.